This passage covers 14 T cell receptor beta chains from one sample sequenced in a study of cytomegalovirus exposure and HLA in healthy donors (dated by TCRdb to between 2016 and 2019). Libraries were prepared through the immunoSEQ multiplex PCR assay. For the multiplex PCR, a mixture combining 60 forward primers for TCR Vbeta segments and 13 reverse primers for TCR Jbeta segments was used. TCRdb re-hosts the immuneACCESS table, in-frame sequences only. Its copies lack some clones; in the studies checked, an unresolved V gene accounts for under half of them, and the cause for the rest is not known. This sample's table carries 140,000 to 150,000 clones. The ten largest clones represent approximately 1% of the sample. The sequencing input was PBMCs. These receptors were collected from a male donor in good health and CMV-seronegative.

This chain connects TRBV25-1 to TRBJ2-7, with D uncertain. Germline V CDR1 and CDR2: MGHDK, SYGVNS. CDR3 length: 13 residues. Deletions cut 2 bases from V and 3 bases from J, with 8 bases between. The DNA of the CDR3 is TGTGCCAGCAGTGAAACCGGCGGCTACGAGCAGTACTTC. It translates to CASSETGGYEQYF.

The chain couples TRBV29-1 to TRBJ2-1, with D possibly being TRBD2 (7 bases). The germline gives CDR1 SQVTM, CDR2 ANQGSEA. This CDR3 has 14 residues. CDR3 sequence (DNA): TGCAGTTCCGAGGCGGGGGCCCCCAACAATGAGCAGTTCTTC. Encoded protein: CSSEAGAPNNEQFF.

Details on this clone: A read error may produce the germline difference seen at one junction end. This chain links TRBV30 with TRBJ2-1; unclear D gene. CDR1 GTSNPN and CDR2 SVGIG come from the germline V gene (reference sequence). The CDR3 consists of 14 residues. The DNA of the CDR3 is TGTGCCTGTCCGACTGAGAGCTCCGACAATGAGCAGTTCTTC. Translation: CACPTESSDNEQFF.

The gene calls are TRBV10-3 and TRBJ2-5; D might be TRBD1 (5 bases). Trimming removed 1 base from V and 5 bases from J, with 14 bases in between. The CDR3 runs 15 residues. CDR1 is ENHRY, CDR2 SYGVKD, per germline. In nucleotides, the CDR3 is TGTGCCATCAGTGAGTATAAGGGGCACAGCGAGACCCAGTACTTC. This gives the protein CAISEYKGHSETQYF.

The rearrangement links TRBV9 to TRBJ2-6, with D possibly TRBD1 on 6 matching bases. Trimming left V 1 base short and J 0 bases short, with 14 bases between. The germline V gene has CDR1 SGDLS and CDR2 YYNGEE. The CDR3 is made up of 18 amino acids. In DNA form, the CDR3 reads TGTGCCAGCAGCGTAAACCTACAGGGACCCTCTGGGGCCAACGTCCTGACTTTC. This translates into CASSVNLQGPSGANVLTF.

The chain carries TRBV6-5 and TRBJ2-1; 10 bases are shared with TRBD1. J gave up 8 bases and V 6 bases, and 10 bases lay outside the gene matches. Germline V gene data show CDR1 as MNHEY and CDR2 as SVGAGI. CDR3 size: 15 residues. Written as DNA, the CDR3 is TGTGCCAGCAGCTCGGGGGACAGGGGATCCCATGAGCAGTTCTTC. Amino acid sequence: CASSSGDRGSHEQFF.

This chain connects TRBV18 to TRBJ2-5; TRBD1 aligns across 7 bases. The closer fit of TRBJ2-7 to the DNA end suggests the J call may be wrong. The germline V gene encodes CDR1 KGHSH and CDR2 LQKENI. The CDR3 runs 14 residues. The CDR3 spells CASFPTGSPYEQYF. The CDR3 nucleotides read TGTGCCAGCTTCCCGACAGGGTCCCCTTACGAGCAGTACTTC.

This chain joins TRBV6-6 and TRBJ2-7; 7 nucleotides align to TRBD2. The V gene's germline CDR1 is MNHNY and CDR2 SVGAGI (reference sequence). The CDR3 has 14 residues. Trimming took 6 bases from V and 2 from J; bases not matched to a gene: 7. The CDR3 DNA reads as TGTGCCAGCAGCCCAACTAGCGTGCCCTACGAGCAGTACTTC. Encoded protein: CASSPTSVPYEQYF.

CDR3 DNA sequence: TGTGCCAGCAGAGGGCAGGGGGCTTACAATGAGCAGTTCTTC. Amino acids: CASRGQGAYNEQFF. The rearrangement uses TRBV27 and TRBJ2-1; 8 bases fit TRBD1. The V segment lost 6 bases and the J segment 4 bases; nucleotides outside the gene matches: 5. Per germline, CDR1 MNHEY and CDR2 SMNVEV (reference sequence). This CDR3 has 14 residues.

The chain combines TRBV5-1 with TRBJ1-1, with 7 positions matching TRBD1. V lost 7 bases to trimming and J lost 9 bases; unmatched junction nucleotides: 9. In germline, CDR1 is SGHRS, CDR2 YFSETQ. The CDR3 length is 12 residues. CDR3 coding DNA: TGCGCCAGCCGACCCGAACAGGGGAAAGCTTTCTTT. Translation gives CASRPEQGKAFF.

The chain uses TRBV7-9 and TRBJ2-4; perhaps TRBD2 as D (5 bases). The CDR3 spans 14 residues. The ends were cut back, 7 bases at V and 5 bases at J, with 15 bases in the middle. The germline V gene encodes CDR1 SEHNR and CDR2 FQNEAQ (reference sequence). CDR3 nucleotides: TGTGCCAGCACTAGCTCGGGCAGCGAAAACATTCAGTACTTC. Its translation: CASTSSGSENIQYF.

The CDR3 bases are TGTGCCAGCAGCTTCGGACAGGGGTTCTACGAGCAGTACTTC. This sequence encodes CASSFGQGFYEQYF. The V gene is TRBV5-6, the J gene TRBJ2-7, with 9 bases aligning to TRBD1. CDR3 length equals 14 residues. In germline, CDR1 is SGHDT, CDR2 YYEEEE. V lost 2 bases to trimming and J lost 3 bases; unmatched junction nucleotides: 3.

The chain has TRBV10-2 and TRBJ2-1, with 8 bases identical to TRBD2. The CDR3 is 16 residues long. Unmatched junction bases numbered 12, after V lost 6 bases and J lost 5 bases. Germline V gene sequence: CDR1 WSHSY, CDR2 SAAADI. The CDR3 bases are TGCGCCAGCAGCGGGGGGGCGGGAGAAATCGACAATGAGCAGTTCTTC. Encoded protein: CASSGGAGEIDNEQFF.

V is TRBV18 and J is TRBJ1-1; the D gene is possibly TRBD1 (5 bases). Between the trimmed V and J ends, which lost 4 bases and 6 bases, there was a span of 12 bases. There are 13 residues in the CDR3. The germline CDR1 and CDR2 sequences are KGHSH and LQKENI. The CDR3 nucleotides are TGTGCCAGCTCACATGGGGGAGGCGCTGAAGCTTTCTTT. This encodes CASSHGGGAEAFF.